What follows are 28 T cell receptor beta chains derived from one specimen sequenced in a study of beta chain features in type 1 diabetes. The study's findings and limits: TCRB CDR3 length was moderately but significantly reduced in all four CD4+ subsets of Type 1 diabetes patients.

Their antigens remain unidentified. Since all of the isolated RNA was reverse transcribed, expressed TCRB transcripts were what got sequenced. Libraries were prepared by immunoSEQ multiplex PCR; TCRdb keeps only in-frame clonotypes and omits some of them. Among 100,000 to 150,000 clones listed, around a sixth were seen once. The specimen was central memory CD4+ T cells from blood. Receptors were obtained from a man aged 18 to 30 with type 1 diabetes.

The chain joins TRBV4-2 to TRBJ1-3; D not resolved. This CDR3 is built from 16 residues. Trimming took off 3 bases at V and 4 bases at J, with 16 bases between the two ends. Germline CDR1 and CDR2: LGHNA and YNFKEQ. The CDR3 spells CASSQGKASRGNTIYF. Written as DNA, the CDR3 is TGTGCCAGCAGCCAGGGCAAGGCATCGAGGGGAAACACCATATATTTT.

The CDR3 nucleotides are TGTGCCAGCAGCCCCTATCCTCCCGGGGAGCTGTTTTTT. It codes for CASSPYPPGELFF. The V gene is TRBV7-9, the J gene TRBJ2-2; D call uncertain. The CDR3 spans 13 residues. Between the trimmed V and J ends, which lost 5 bases and 6 bases, there was a span of 10 bases. Germline V CDR1 and CDR2: SEHNR, FQNEAQ (reference sequence). The complete variable domain, with remaining parts taken from reference TRBV7-9 and TRBJ2-2, reads DTGVSQNPRHKITKRGQNVTFRCDPISEHNRLYWYRQTLGQGPEFLTYFQNEAQLEKSRLLSDRFSAERPKGSFSTLEIQRTEQGDSAMYLCASSPYPPGELFFGEGSRLTVL.

This sequence joins TRBV30 and TRBJ1-2, with TRBD1 identical over 7 bases. V trimming: 3 bases; J trimming: 0 bases; junction bases outside the gene matches: 4. Germline V CDR1 and CDR2: GTSNPN, SVGIG (reference sequence). The CDR3 covers 14 residues. The CDR3 region is CAWSGQATNYGYTF. For the CDR3, the DNA is TGTGCCTGGAGCGGACAGGCGACTAACTATGGCTACACCTTC.

Details on this clone: One junction end does not reproduce the germline sequence, and a read error may be involved. V and J are TRBV5-1 and TRBJ2-4; 9 bases match TRBD1. This CDR3 spans 12 amino acids. Germline V gene lookup returns CDR1 SGHRS and CDR2 YFSETQ. CDR3 residues: CASSLAGTGGRF. CDR3 DNA sequence: TGCGCCAGCAGCTTGGCCGGCACAGGGGGCAGATTC.

The chain carries TRBV5-1 and TRBJ2-6; D uncertain. Germline CDR1 SGHRS, CDR2 YFSETQ. The V and J ends lost 0 bases and 0 bases respectively, with 7 bases between them. CDR3 length: 16 residues. Written as DNA, the CDR3 is TGCGCCAGCAGCTTGGTCACCAGCTCTGGGGCCAACGTCCTGACTTTC. Translated, it gives CASSLVTSSGANVLTF. Full variable domain (rest looked up from reference TRBV5-1 and TRBJ2-6): KAGVTQTPRYLIKTRGQQVTLSCSPISGHRSVSWYQQTPGQGLQFLFEYFSETQRNKGNFPGRFSGRQFSNSRSEMNVSTLELGDSALYLCASSLVTSSGANVLTFGAGSRLTVL.

V gene TRBV6-5 combines with J gene TRBJ2-1; 13 nucleotides line up with TRBD2. Germline V lookup: CDR1 MNHEY, CDR2 SVGAGI. CDR3 length: 15 residues. V lost 2 bases and J lost 7; bases outside the gene matches: 2. CDR3 in amino acids: CASSYGLAGVNEQFF. The CDR3 coding sequence is TGTGCCAGCAGTTACGGACTAGCGGGAGTTAATGAGCAGTTCTTC.

This clone was observed a handful of times. The chain joins TRBV18 to TRBJ2-7; 10 nucleotides match TRBD1. Germline V gene lookup returns CDR1 KGHSH and CDR2 LQKENI. This CDR3 spans 17 amino acids. Losses at the gene ends were 4 bases for V and 3 bases for J; bases not matched to a gene: 12. CDR3: CASSLTLPDRGSYEQYF. The CDR3 DNA is TGTGCCAGCTCACTTACACTCCCGGACAGGGGGAGCTACGAGCAGTACTTC.

Ten or more counts support this clone. The chain uses TRBV5-5 and TRBJ1-1, with D possibly TRBD1 on 5 matching bases. V was shortened by 4 bases and J by 5 bases, with 9 bases between the two germline ends. The CDR3 has 12 amino acids. Germline V CDR1 and CDR2: SGHKS, YYEKEE (reference sequence). The CDR3 DNA follows: TGTGCCAGCAGCCTCGGGGCAACTGAAGCTTTCTTT. Translated, it gives CASSLGATEAFF.

This clone was seen a few times. This chain connects TRBV4-3 to TRBJ2-2; 13 bases fit TRBD2. The germline V gene encodes CDR1 LGHNA and CDR2 YSLEER. The CDR3 loop spans 15 amino acids. V shed 5 bases and J 6 bases; nucleotides not matched to a gene: 3. For the CDR3, the DNA is TGCGCCAGCAGCTCGACTAGCGGGGGGCCCGGGGAGCTGTTTTTT. Protein sequence: CASSSTSGGPGELFF.

This clone turned up a few times. The chain recombines TRBV11-3 with TRBJ1-1; D is undetermined. Trimming took off 6 bases at V and 1 base at J, with 9 bases between the two ends. This CDR3 is built from 13 residues. Germline assignment: CDR1 SGHNT and CDR2 YENEEA. CDR3 nucleotides: TGTGCCAGCAGTTTTCAACCGAACACTGAAGCTTTCTTT. This translates into CASSFQPNTEAFF.

This clone was seen ten or more times. This chain joins TRBV30 and TRBJ2-5, with no clear D. V was clipped by 3 bases and J by 6 bases, with 8 bases between them. Germline V gene lookup returns CDR1 GTSNPN and CDR2 SVGIG (reference sequence). The CDR3 sequence is 11 residues long. This CDR3 reads CAWSPSKTQYF. The CDR3 bases are TGTGCCTGGAGCCCGTCGAAGACCCAGTACTTC.

V usage is TRBV11-2 and J usage is TRBJ1-1; unclear D gene. This CDR3 has 14 residues. Germline lookup yields CDR1 SGHAT and CDR2 FQNNGV. Trimming removed 5 bases at V and 3 bases at J, with 13 bases between. CDR3 region: CASSTRGRHTEAFF. As DNA, the CDR3 is TGTGCCAGCAGCACCAGAGGACGGCACACTGAAGCTTTCTTT.

The chain combines TRBV5-1 with TRBJ1-2; D not certain. V was shortened by 3 bases and J by 3 bases, with 15 bases between the two germline ends. The CDR3 consists of 15 residues. In germline, CDR1 is SGHRS, CDR2 YFSETQ. The CDR3 nucleotides read TGCGCCAGCAGCTCAAATACAAACAGATACTATGGCTACACCTTC. This gives the protein CASSSNTNRYYGYTF.

This clone has only a few counts. The chain has TRBV29-1 and TRBJ2-2; D not resolved. Trimming shortened V by 5 bases and J by 3 bases, and 7 bases separated the two germline ends. Germline-derived CDR1 and CDR2 are SQVTM and ANQGSEA. This CDR3 contains 12 residues. The CDR3 sequence is CSVRIHTGELFF. The CDR3 region has the DNA TGCAGCGTTAGGATTCACACCGGGGAGCTGTTTTTT.

Regarding this clone: A read error may account for a junction end that differs from germline. This rearrangement joins TRBV29-1 to TRBJ2-1; 8 nucleotides match TRBD1. The CDR3 contains 12 residues. From germline, CDR1 is SQVTM and CDR2 ANQGSEA. CDR3 region: CSVALGDRPAVF. The CDR3, as DNA: TGCAGCGTTGCCTTAGGGGACAGGCCGGCGGTCTTC.

This clone was seen more than once but under ten times. CDR3 residues: CASSQGPRDTGNTIYF. DNA of the CDR3: TGTGCCAGCAGTCAAGGTCCCAGGGACACAGGAAACACCATATATTTT. The chain recombines TRBV25-1 with TRBJ1-3, with a weak D call TRBD1 (6 bases). The CDR3 sequence is 16 residues long. CDR1 is MGHDK and CDR2 is SYGVNS in the germline V gene. V lost 5 bases and J lost 4, with 18 bases in between. Full variable domain (rest looked up from reference TRBV25-1 and TRBJ1-3): EADIYQTPRYLVIGTGKKITLECSQTMGHDKMYWYQQDPGMELHLIHYSYGVNSTEKGDLSSESTVSRIRTEHFPLTLESARPSHTSQYLCASSQGPRDTGNTIYFGEGSWLTVV.

The rearrangement joins TRBV5-8 to TRBJ2-5, with D perhaps matching TRBD1 (6 bases). The germline V and J ends were trimmed by 4 bases and 4 bases, with 11 bases remaining between them. The CDR3 is 13 residues long. Germline lookup yields CDR1 SGHTS and CDR2 YDEGEE. The CDR3 loop is CASSMDSRETQYF. In nucleotides, the CDR3 is TGTGCCAGCAGCATGGACAGCCGAGAGACCCAGTACTTC. The full variable domain, with the rest looked up from reference TRBV5-8 and TRBJ2-5, is EAGVTQSPTHLIKTRGQQATLRCSPISGHTSVYWYQQALGLGLQFLLWYDEGEERNRGNFPPRFSGRQFPNYSSELNVNALELEDSALYLCASSMDSRETQYFGPGTRLLVL.

This clone was counted a few times. The chain joins TRBV7-2 to TRBJ2-5, with TRBD2 matching 12 bases. The CDR3 length is 16 residues. Germline values: CDR1 SGHTA, CDR2 FQGNSA. V gave up 3 bases and J gave up 7 bases; unmatched junction bases: 9. The CDR3 coding sequence is TGTGCCAGCAGCTTCGGCCTAGCGGGAGGGACTGGGACCCAGTACTTC. Protein sequence: CASSFGLAGGTGTQYF.

J is TRBJ1-4 and V is TRBV5-1, with D perhaps TRBD1 (6 bases). This CDR3 region has 14 residues. V lost 4 bases and J 6 bases, leaving 13 bases between the germline ends. Germline V CDR1 and CDR2: SGHRS, YFSETQ. The CDR3 bases are TGCGCCAGCAGCCCATCAGGGGATTATGAAAAACTGTTTTTT. Its protein product is CASSPSGDYEKLFF.

This clone has only a few counts. The J gene is TRBJ2-7, the V gene TRBV9, with D possibly TRBD2 on 6 matching bases. The V and J ends lost 4 bases and 2 bases respectively, with 13 bases between them. The germline gives CDR1 SGDLS, CDR2 YYNGEE. The CDR3 extends over 14 amino acids. CDR3 sequence reads: CASSSRDLTYEQYF. The CDR3 DNA reads as TGTGCCAGCAGCTCCCGGGACTTAACCTACGAGCAGTACTTC.

This clone showed up many times. The rearrangement links TRBV7-2 to TRBJ2-3; no clear D gene. This CDR3 has 13 residues. V was clipped by 5 bases and J by 3 bases, with 9 bases between them. CDR1 is SGHTA, CDR2 FQGNSA, per germline. The CDR3 region has the DNA TGTGCCAGCAGCACCGACTGGACAGATACGCAGTATTTT. It translates to CASSTDWTDTQYF.

The table lists this clone with a few counts. The CDR3 sequence is CASSRQGANEQYF. CDR3 DNA sequence: TGTGCCAGCAGTAGACAGGGGGCCAACGAGCAGTACTTC. This chain links TRBV28 with TRBJ2-7; 10 bases align to TRBD1. CDR1 MDHEN and CDR2 SYDVKM come from the germline V gene. The J segment lost 5 bases and the V segment lost 5 bases, leaving 3 bases of the junction unmatched. This CDR3 spans 13 amino acids.

This clone was observed a few times. The chain combines TRBV5-4 with TRBJ2-5, with D hard to call. Germline assignment: CDR1 SGHNT and CDR2 YYREEE (reference sequence). The length of the CDR3 is 11 residues. Between the trimmed V and J ends, which lost 7 bases and 1 base, there was a span of 5 bases. CDR3 nucleotide sequence: TGTGCCAGCGGTTCCCAAGAGACCCAGTACTTC. The encoded protein is CASGSQETQYF. Full variable domain (missing parts from reference TRBV5-4 and TRBJ2-5): ETGVTQSPTHLIKTRGQQVTLRCSSQSGHNTVSWYQQALGQGPQFIFQYYREEENGRGNFPPRFSGLQFPNYSSELNVNALELDDSALYLCASGSQETQYFGPGTRLLVL.

The CDR3 loop is CSVEPLDRLRETQYF. In DNA form, the CDR3 reads TGCAGCGTTGAACCCCTCGACAGGTTGCGGGAGACCCAGTACTTC. The gene calls are TRBV29-1 and TRBJ2-5; possible D gene TRBD1, 6 bases. The germline V gene encodes CDR1 SQVTM and CDR2 ANQGSEA. The CDR3 is 15 residues long. Trimming took off 2 bases at V and 5 bases at J, with 18 bases between the two ends.

The J gene is TRBJ2-5, the V gene TRBV2; 9 bases agree with TRBD2. With 10 bases clipped from V and 4 bases from J, the junction kept 10 bases outside the gene matches. Germline V gene sequence: CDR1 SNHLY, CDR2 FYNNEI. The CDR3 has 14 amino acids. The CDR3 protein is CATFATSGRETQYF. The CDR3 DNA follows: TGTGCCACCTTCGCCACTAGCGGGCGAGAGACCCAGTACTTC.

This clone occurred a few times. An end of the junction does not agree with germline; a read error may underlie this. The V call is TRBV18, the J call TRBJ2-7; D is undetermined. Germline V CDR1 and CDR2: KGHSH, LQKENI. The CDR3 totals 14 residues. Written as DNA, the CDR3 is TGTGCCCGCTCACCACCGATCGCTACCTACGAGCAGTACTTC. As protein: CARSPPIATYEQYF.

This clone was seen only a few times. V is TRBV6-1 and J is TRBJ2-7; possible D gene TRBD2, 5 bases. The germline V and J ends were trimmed by 8 bases and 4 bases, with 15 bases remaining between them. The germline V gene encodes CDR1 MNHNS and CDR2 SASEGT. The CDR3 totals 13 residues. CDR3 nucleotide sequence: TGTGCCAGCGTTAGGTCAGGACTGTACGAGCAGTACTTC. Its protein is CASVRSGLYEQYF.

This clone was counted between two and nine times. This rearrangement joins TRBV7-8 to TRBJ2-4; tentatively, D is TRBD1 or TRBD2 (5 bases each). The V gene's germline CDR1 is SGHVS and CDR2 FQNEAQ. V lost 2 bases and J lost 7, with 6 bases in between. There are 12 residues in the CDR3. CDR3 sequence: CASSLWGNIQYF. CDR3 nucleotides: TGTGCCAGCAGCTTATGGGGGAACATTCAGTACTTC.